A single sample is the source of the 21 T cell receptor beta chains below, sequenced in a study of long-term antiretroviral therapy in people with HIV. Runs used v3.0 of the immunoSEQ assay and were done at survey level. Assay used: immunoSEQ multiplex PCR; TCRdb lists only in-frame clones, some missing. This sample carries fewer than 30,000 clones, approximately 80% of them seen once, and the ten largest clones take about 5.5%. This material consisted of unsorted PBMCs, taken 1.1 years before starting antiretroviral therapy. The origin of the receptors is a woman in her twenties or thirties with HIV.

The CDR3 DNA sequence: TGCGCCAGCAGCCAATGGGGAGGGGATACGCAGTATTTT. Translating it yields CASSQWGGDTQYF. The chain links TRBV5-1 to TRBJ2-3; 7 bases match TRBD2. Germline V gene sequence: CDR1 SGHRS, CDR2 YFSETQ. The ends lost 4 bases at V and 6 bases at J; junction bases unmatched: 5. CDR3 length: 13 residues.

The chain couples TRBV7-3 to TRBJ1-1; 8 nucleotides line up with TRBD1. This CDR3 spans 16 amino acids. J gave up 1 base and V 6 bases, and 10 bases lay outside the gene matches. CDR1 is SGHTA, CDR2 FQGTGA, per germline. CDR3 in DNA: TGTGCCAGCAGGCCCCTTGGACAGGGTAGGAACACTGAAGCTTTCTTT. As protein: CASRPLGQGRNTEAFF.

This chain links TRBV4-1 with TRBJ1-6; 10 positions agree with TRBD1. Unmatched junction bases numbered 3, after V lost 3 bases and J lost 10 bases. The CDR3 is made up of 14 amino acids. Germline V gene lookup returns CDR1 MGHRA and CDR2 YSYEKL. The CDR3 nucleotides read TGCGCCAGCAGCCATATGACAGGGGGCTCACCCCTCCACTTT. This gives the protein CASSHMTGGSPLHF.

This chain joins TRBV5-6 and TRBJ2-5; tentative D call: TRBD1 (6 bases). This CDR3 is 14 amino acids long. Per germline, CDR1 SGHDT and CDR2 YYEEEE. The V and J ends lost 5 bases and 4 bases respectively, with 15 bases between them. The CDR3 is CASSYAGDGETQYF. CDR3 coding DNA: TGTGCCAGCAGTTACGCAGGGGATGGAGAGACCCAGTACTTC.

The V and J genes are TRBV6-6 and TRBJ1-6, with 9 bases fitting TRBD1. V lost 4 bases to trimming and J lost 7 bases; unmatched junction nucleotides: 2. This CDR3 region has 14 residues. The V gene's germline CDR1 is MNHNY and CDR2 SVGAGI (reference sequence). In DNA form, the CDR3 reads TGTGCCAGCAGTTTCGGACAGGGGAATTCACCCCTCCACTTT. Translating it yields CASSFGQGNSPLHF.

The DNA for the CDR3 is TGTGCCAGCACGCACGAGACTAGCGGGGGGGCAGATACGCAGTATTTT. This translates into CASTHETSGGADTQYF. This chain connects TRBV5-4 to TRBJ2-3; 14 bases line up with TRBD2. V trimming: 6 bases; J trimming: 4 bases; junction bases outside the gene matches: 7. The CDR3 is 16 amino acids. CDR1 and CDR2 (germline): SGHNT, YYREEE (reference sequence).

The chain links TRBV9 to TRBJ1-6; D unresolved. The V end lost 6 bases, the J end lost 5 bases, and 12 bases lay between the germline ends. This CDR3 comprises 14 residues. CDR1 is SGDLS and CDR2 is YYNGEE in the germline V gene. CDR3 region: CASKRNLDNSPLHF. CDR3 nucleotide sequence: TGTGCCAGCAAGAGGAACTTGGATAATTCACCCCTCCACTTT.

CDR3 sequence (DNA): TGTGCCAGCAGCCTAGTGGACACGGAGGGGTATGGCTACACCTTC. It translates to CASSLVDTEGYGYTF. The chain has TRBV7-9 and TRBJ1-2, with D maybe TRBD1 (5 bases). The V gene's germline CDR1 is SEHNR and CDR2 FQNEAQ (reference sequence). The CDR3 consists of 15 residues. Between the trimmed V and J ends, which lost 5 bases and 5 bases, there was a span of 18 bases.

The J gene is TRBJ2-3, the V gene TRBV4-1; the D gene could be TRBD1 or TRBD2 (6 bases each). The CDR3 runs to 14 residues. V dropped 3 bases and J dropped 2 bases, with 9 bases sitting between them. Per the germline V gene, CDR1 is MGHRA and CDR2 is YSYEKL. CDR3 sequence (DNA): TGCGCCAGCAGCCAGAGGGGGGACACAGATACGCAGTATTTT. It translates to CASSQRGDTDTQYF.

The chain recombines TRBV27 with TRBJ1-2; TRBD1 matches at 9 bases. The J segment lost 8 bases and the V segment lost 3 bases, leaving 7 bases of the junction unmatched. The CDR3 is 14 amino acids. Germline-derived CDR1 and CDR2 are MNHEY and SMNVEV (reference sequence). Here the CDR3 DNA reads TGTGCCAGCAGTTTCGAGGGACAGGGACGCGGCTACACCTTC. As protein: CASSFEGQGRGYTF.

The chain recombines TRBV27 with TRBJ1-2; the D is unclear. Looked up from germline, CDR1 is MNHEY and CDR2 is SMNVEV (reference sequence). The CDR3 runs 13 residues. The germline V and J ends were trimmed by 6 bases and 5 bases, with 13 bases remaining between them. The CDR3 sequence: CASSLEPGYGYTF. Here the CDR3 DNA reads TGTGCCAGCAGCCTCGAACCGGGGTATGGCTACACCTTC.

A single count supports this clone. The chain uses TRBV20-1 and TRBJ2-5, with D hard to call. The CDR3 is 10 amino acids. Trimming removed 2 bases from V and 5 bases from J, with 3 bases in between. Germline V lookup: CDR1 DFQATT, CDR2 SNEGSKA (reference sequence). The chain's CDR3 is CSARMETQYF. The CDR3 DNA reads as TGCAGTGCTAGAATGGAGACCCAGTACTTC.

This chain joins TRBV2 and TRBJ1-6; the D gene is possibly TRBD1 (6 bases). Germline assignment: CDR1 SNHLY and CDR2 FYNNEI. This CDR3 has 16 amino acids. With 7 bases removed from V and 6 bases from J, the gap between germline ends came to 19 bases. The CDR3 loop is CASTPSDRAINSPLHF. The CDR3 DNA sequence: TGTGCCAGCACCCCTTCGGACAGAGCTATTAATTCACCCCTCCACTTT.

The chain recombines TRBV5-3 with TRBJ2-3, with D possibly called TRBD1 or TRBD2 (5 bases each). TRBV5-3 is identified as an open reading frame with a role that is uncertain. CDR3 length equals 17 residues. Trimming left V 7 bases short and J 5 bases short, with 26 bases between. The CDR3 region has the DNA TGTGCCAGAGATTCACCGTCCGGGACGGATGTCGGAGATACGCAGTATTTT. Translated: CARDSPSGTDVGDTQYF.

This clone came up a few times. J is TRBJ1-6 and V is TRBV7-8; a weak D match, TRBD1 (5 bases). The CDR3 totals 15 residues. Looked up from germline, CDR1 is SGHVS and CDR2 is FQNEAQ. Trimming shortened V by 1 base and J by 2 bases, and 6 bases separated the two germline ends. DNA for the CDR3: TGTGCCAGCAGCTTAGAGGGGACCTATAATTCACCCCTCCACTTT. It specifies CASSLEGTYNSPLHF.

The chain has TRBV5-6 and TRBJ2-3; perhaps TRBD2 as D (5 bases). This CDR3 is built from 14 residues. Germline CDR1 and CDR2: SGHDT and YYEEEE. V gave up 8 bases and J gave up 2 bases, with 15 bases separating them. CDR3 DNA: TGTGCCAGTCATTCGGCGGGCCTCACAGATACGCAGTATTTT. It encodes CASHSAGLTDTQYF.

CDR3 sequence reads: CASSATGPYEQYV. The CDR3, as DNA: TGTGCCAGCAGTGCAACAGGCCCCTACGAGCAGTACGTC. V usage is TRBV6-4 and J usage is TRBJ2-7; D possibly corresponds to TRBD1 (5 bases). The CDR3 is 13 residues long. Germline V lookup: CDR1 MRHNA, CDR2 SNTAGT. Trimming took 4 bases from V and 2 from J, leaving 9 bases between them.

The table lists this clone with a count of one. The V call is TRBV5-1, the J call TRBJ1-5; weak D call: TRBD1 (6 bases). CDR1 and CDR2 (germline): SGHRS, YFSETQ. Trimming cost V 1 base and J 6 bases, with 14 bases left between them. CDR3 length: 15 residues. The CDR3 sequence is CASSLSGGQVQPQHF. The CDR3 DNA follows: TGCGCCAGCAGCTTGTCGGGGGGGCAGGTTCAGCCCCAGCATTTT.

V is TRBV19 and J is TRBJ1-1, with D possibly matching TRBD1 (6 bases). There are 19 residues in the CDR3. The germline CDR1 and CDR2 sequences are LNHDA and SQIVND (reference sequence). Trimming pared 3 bases from V and 5 bases from J, leaving 28 bases between. In nucleotides, the CDR3 is TGTGCCAGTAGTATCCGGCTCGGTGACAGGTCAAAGAGGGAGACTGAAGCTTTCTTT. Protein: CASSIRLGDRSKRETEAFF.

This chain uses TRBV9 with TRBJ2-1; TRBD2 matches 9 bases. CDR1 SGDLS and CDR2 YYNGEE come from the germline V gene. The CDR3 loop spans 15 amino acids. The V and J ends lost 3 bases and 8 bases, in that order; junction bases with no gene match: 9. CDR3 in DNA: TGTGCCAGCAGCGGAACCGGGACTAGCAATGATGAGCAGTTCTTC. Its protein is CASSGTGTSNDEQFF.

V gene TRBV7-9 combines with J gene TRBJ2-2; possible D gene TRBD1, 6 bases. The CDR3 contains 19 residues. Germline-derived CDR1 and CDR2 are SEHNR and FQNEAQ (reference sequence). V was clipped by 3 bases and J by 4 bases, with 24 bases between them. The CDR3 region has the DNA TGTGCCAGCAGCTTCTTCAGACAGGTCGCGCTGGTGAGCACCGGGGAGCTGTTTTTT. Protein product: CASSFFRQVALVSTGELFF.